This TCR beta chain stems from a study of T cells expressing NK-cell markers. On the study more broadly: Cells sorted as CD3+CD56+NKG2C+, CD3+CD56+NKG2C- and CD3+CD56-NKG2C+ T cells supplied the TCR beta repertoires. Of eight sequenced donors, seven were HCMV-seropositive and one HCMV-seronegative.

To note about this clonotype: The target antigen is unknown.

Germline CDR1 reads MNHNY; CDR2 reads SVGAGI (reference sequence). The CDR3 is 15 amino acids. Study-level points and caveats: For a few donors, these clonotypes were likewise the leading ones in the CD3+CD56-NKG2C+ fraction. Whether the expanded NKG2C+ T cell clones recognized HCMV remained unclear.

TCRdb reprocessed the 5' RACE reads, with one entry per CDR3 protein and no DNA. In all, the sample yields roughly 280,000 distinct CDR3 sequences. What was sequenced was blood T cells: a sorted CD56 or NKG2C T cell subset, CD4+ or CD8+ T cells, or bulk PBMC T cells (not recorded which). The TCR was taken from a man younger than 35 in good health. The chain has TRBV6-6 and TRBJ1-1. The CDR3 is CASSFSTPPNTEAFF.